The 25 T cell receptor beta chains below were found in one sample sequenced in a study of T cell repertoires in cytomegalovirus infection. Using its own MiXCR run on the reads, TCRdb lists one record per CDR3 protein. The table shows around 900,000 distinct CDR3 sequences, with roughly 31% occurring only once. No antigens are known for them. Sequences were derived from cultured CD8+ T cells from PBMCs, sampled from culture after CMV antigen stimulation. These receptors all stem from a human donor in good health (CMV status not recorded). Some clones in this sample may be carry-over from other donors' samples.

This clonotype has just a few counts. The J gene is TRBJ1-5, the V gene TRBV12-3 or TRBV12-4; D gene ambiguous. The germline V and J ends were trimmed by 3 bases and 7 bases, with 19 bases remaining between them. This CDR3 comprises 16 residues. This CDR3 is CASSFGPHGGQQPQHF. CDR3 sequence (DNA): TGTGCCAGCAGTTTTGGCCCCCATGGAGGGCAGCAGCCCCAGCATTTT.

V usage is TRBV10-3 and J usage is TRBJ2-7, with 7 bases aligning to TRBD1. J was trimmed by 2 bases and V by 6 bases; bases with no gene match: 10. Germline V lookup: CDR1 ENHRY, CDR2 SYGVKD. This CDR3 is 15 amino acids long. CDR3 sequence: CAIRLGTVEAYEQYF. The CDR3 region has the DNA TGTGCCATCAGACTAGGGACAGTAGAAGCCTACGAGCAGTACTTC.

This clonotype was detected only a few times. The V gene is TRBV9, the J gene TRBJ2-2, with D possibly TRBD1 on 6 matching bases. This CDR3 has 15 amino acids. V lost 0 bases, J lost 8 bases, and 14 bases lay in between. Looked up from germline, CDR1 is SGDLS and CDR2 is YYNGEE. In DNA, the CDR3 is TGTGCCAGCAGCGTAGGGGACACCCCGTGGGGGGAGCTGTTTTTT. Its protein is CASSVGDTPWGELFF.

The chain carries TRBV12-3 or TRBV12-4 and TRBJ2-5, with TRBD1 matching 7 bases. The CDR3 is made up of 14 amino acids. Trimming removed 7 bases from V and 0 bases from J; junction bases left unmatched: 5. The CDR3 region has the DNA TGTGCCAGCACAGGGGACAGAGACCAAGAGACCCAGTACTTC. Encoded protein: CASTGDRDQETQYF.

The chain recombines TRBV6-6 with TRBJ2-7; TRBD1 matches at 8 bases. CDR3 size: 18 residues. Germline CDR1 and CDR2: MNHNY and SVGAGI (reference sequence). J lost 0 bases, V lost 4 bases, and 14 bases had no gene match. CDR3 protein: CASSSPWTGPNVSYEQYV. CDR3 DNA sequence: TGTGCCAGCAGTTCCCCCTGGACAGGGCCTAATGTCTCCTACGAGCAGTACGTC.

This clonotype was seen at least ten times. V gene TRBV7-9 combines with J gene TRBJ2-3; D is uncertain. This CDR3 has 12 amino acids. V gave up 5 bases and J gave up 6 bases, with 9 bases separating them. The germline V gene has CDR1 SEHNR and CDR2 FQNEAQ (reference sequence). In DNA, the CDR3 is TGTGCCAGCAGCCCCCCGAAGGATACGCAGTATTTT. Amino acids: CASSPPKDTQYF.

This clonotype was picked up many times. CDR3 amino acids: CASQRGLDTQYF. The CDR3 DNA reads as TGTGCCAGCCAAAGGGGGTTAGATACGCAGTATTTT. This chain uses TRBV7-9 with TRBJ2-3; possibly TRBD1 for D (6 bases). CDR1 is SEHNR and CDR2 is FQNEAQ in the germline V gene (reference sequence). V lost 8 bases and J 5 bases, leaving 11 bases between the germline ends. This CDR3 has 12 amino acids.

A few counts support this clonotype. V is TRBV6-4 and J is TRBJ1-1, with 10 bases that match TRBD1. The CDR3 extends over 18 amino acids. Trimming at V came to 6 bases and at J to 2 bases, leaving 15 bases not matched to a gene. Looked up from germline, CDR1 is MRHNA and CDR2 is SNTAGT. In DNA form, the CDR3 reads TGTGCCAGCAGACCGGGACAGGGGAGAGGTAGAGATAACACTGAAGCTTTCTTT. Translation: CASRPGQGRGRDNTEAFF.

The V call is TRBV20-1, the J call TRBJ2-2, with D perhaps matching TRBD1 (5 bases). Between the trimmed V and J ends, which lost 4 bases and 1 base, there was a span of 16 bases. Germline loops: CDR1 DFQATT, CDR2 SNEGSKA (reference sequence). CDR3 length equals 16 residues. CDR3 protein: CSATQVGAVNTGELFF. CDR3 DNA sequence: TGCAGTGCTACCCAAGTAGGGGCCGTGAACACCGGGGAGCTGTTTTTT.

This clonotype came up a few times. This chain connects TRBV7-8 to TRBJ2-3, with TRBD2 matching 8 bases. V shed 5 bases and J 5 bases; nucleotides not matched to a gene: 12. From germline, CDR1 is SGHVS and CDR2 FQNEAQ. CDR3 length equals 16 residues. The chain's CDR3 is CASSRTGGGRGDTQYF. The CDR3 DNA follows: TGTGCCAGCAGCCGTACTGGCGGGGGGCGTGGAGATACGCAGTATTTT.

The chain carries TRBV7-6 and TRBJ2-7, with D tentatively TRBD1 or TRBD2 (5 bases each). Germline CDR1 is SGHVS and CDR2 is FNYEAQ. The CDR3 extends over 14 amino acids. V was cut by 5 bases and J by 5 bases, with 16 bases left in between. In DNA form, the CDR3 reads TGTGCCAGCAGCGGGCCGGGGCCGTCGGACGAGCAGTACTTC. Protein sequence: CASSGPGPSDEQYF.

Note on this clonotype: The germline gene is not matched at one end of the junction; a read error may be the cause. The J gene is TRBJ2-5, the V gene TRBV12-3 or TRBV12-4; TRBD2 aligns across 8 bases. This CDR3 is built from 13 residues. This chain's CDR3 is CANSRAGEETQYF. As DNA, the CDR3 is TGTGCCAACAGTCGAGCGGGGGAAGAGACCCAGTACTTC.

This clonotype was recorded a few times. The rearrangement joins TRBV2 to TRBJ2-7; no definite D call. Trimming cost V 10 bases and J 1 base, with 11 bases left between them. The CDR3 has 12 amino acids. The germline gives CDR1 SNHLY, CDR2 FYNNEI. Here the CDR3 reads CATYRESYEQYF. The CDR3, as DNA: TGTGCCACCTATAGAGAGTCCTACGAGCAGTACTTC.

In its sample, this clonotype was seen a few times. The chain carries TRBV7-6 and TRBJ1-1; weak D call: TRBD1 (6 bases). V was cut by 3 bases and J by 5 bases, with 19 bases left in between. Looked up from germline, CDR1 is SGHVS and CDR2 is FNYEAQ. The CDR3 has 16 amino acids. CDR3: CASSLGNRVRETEAFF. The CDR3 DNA follows: TGTGCCAGCAGCTTGGGAAACAGGGTAAGGGAAACTGAAGCTTTCTTT.

About this clonotype itself: A much larger clone sits a single nucleotide away, making a read error possible. The chain recombines TRBV4-1 with TRBJ1-6; D uncertain. Trimming stripped 4 bases from V and 8 bases from J, with 9 bases between. CDR1 is MGHRA and CDR2 is YSYEKL in the germline V gene. The CDR3 totals 13 residues. The chain's CDR3 is CASSPLLDSPLHF. CDR3 DNA: TGCGCCAGCAGCCCCCTGTTGGATTCACCCCTCCACTTT.

This clonotype has just a few counts. The J gene is TRBJ2-5, the V gene TRBV25-1; D may be TRBD1 or TRBD2 (5 bases each). V lost 9 bases and J lost 0, with 14 bases in between. From germline, CDR1 is MGHDK and CDR2 SYGVNS. This CDR3 has 14 amino acids. The CDR3 is CASPTRDHQETQYF. CDR3 in DNA: TGTGCCAGTCCAACCCGGGACCACCAAGAGACCCAGTACTTC.

In its sample, this clonotype was seen a few times. The gene calls are TRBV10-3 and TRBJ2-7; possible D gene TRBD2, 6 bases. The CDR3 is 11 amino acids. The germline V gene has CDR1 ENHRY and CDR2 SYGVKD. V was cut by 10 bases and J by 4 bases, with 11 bases left in between. In nucleotides, the CDR3 is TGTGCCACCGCCGGGGGATACGAGCAGTACTTC. This sequence encodes CATAGGYEQYF.

J is TRBJ1-1 and V is TRBV12-3 or TRBV12-4; no reliable D call. V lost 1 base and J lost 3, with 21 bases in between. The CDR3 has 18 residues. In nucleotides, the CDR3 is TGTGCCAGCAGTTTAGAATCGTACAGCCCCTCCGAGGACACTGAAGCTTTCTTT. This gives the protein CASSLESYSPSEDTEAFF.

The rearrangement joins TRBV10-3 to TRBJ2-7; D remains ambiguous. The CDR3 runs to 12 residues. Looked up from germline, CDR1 is ENHRY and CDR2 is SYGVKD. The germline V and J ends were trimmed by 3 bases and 5 bases, with 8 bases remaining between them. CDR3 loop: CAISDSVNEQYV. The DNA for the CDR3 is TGTGCCATCAGTGATTCGGTCAACGAGCAGTACGTC.

J is TRBJ1-1 and V is TRBV4-3; D uncertain. Germline V lookup: CDR1 LGHNA, CDR2 YSLEER. The CDR3 spans 13 residues. Trimming pared 5 bases from V and 8 bases from J, leaving 15 bases between. The CDR3 sequence is CASSITRDMEAFF. The DNA of the CDR3 is TGCGCCAGCAGCATTACGCGCGACATGGAAGCTTTCTTT.

This clonotype was detected only a few times. V gene TRBV7-9 combines with J gene TRBJ1-1; 9 bases are a match to TRBD1. The length of the CDR3 is 13 residues. Per the germline V gene, CDR1 is SEHNR and CDR2 is FQNEAQ (reference sequence). V gave up 5 bases and J gave up 4 bases; unmatched junction bases: 2. The chain's CDR3 is CASSKDRGTEAFF. The CDR3, as DNA: TGTGCCAGCAGCAAGGACAGGGGCACTGAAGCTTTCTTT.

This clonotype was recorded a few times. The V call is TRBV27, the J call TRBJ1-2; 10 positions agree with TRBD1. Germline V gene sequence: CDR1 MNHEY, CDR2 SMNVEV (reference sequence). Germline trimming cut 1 base from V and 6 bases from J; bases unmatched to any gene: 2. The CDR3 consists of 14 residues. As DNA, the CDR3 is TGTGCCAGCAGTTTATACGGGACAGGGGATGGCTACACCTTC. It is translated as CASSLYGTGDGYTF.

The chain joins TRBV29-1 to TRBJ2-3, with 7 nucleotides matching TRBD2. The V and J ends lost 6 bases and 2 bases, in that order; junction bases with no gene match: 5. The germline V gene has CDR1 SQVTM and CDR2 ANQGSEA. This CDR3 comprises 13 residues. This CDR3 is CSVTGTTTDTQYF. The CDR3 DNA reads as TGCAGCGTAACCGGGACTACCACAGATACGCAGTATTTT.

The CDR3 bases are TGTGCCAGCGCATCCGGGACAGGGGACTTTTACGAGCAGTACGTC. It specifies CASASGTGDFYEQYV. The gene calls are TRBV27 and TRBJ2-7; 10 positions agree with TRBD1. CDR3 length: 15 residues. Germline CDR1 reads MNHEY; CDR2 reads SMNVEV (reference sequence). V shed 8 bases, J shed 4 bases, and the junction held 11 bases outside the gene matches.

In its sample, this clonotype was seen many times. The chain couples TRBV7-2 to TRBJ2-1, with 9 bases lining up with TRBD2. This CDR3 region has 18 residues. J gave up 2 bases and V 1 base, and 9 bases lay outside the gene matches. Germline assignment: CDR1 SGHTA and CDR2 FQGNSA. In DNA, the CDR3 is TGTGCCAGCAGCTTAGAACGGCTAGCGGGGAACACCTACAATGAGCAGTTCTTC. Translation: CASSLERLAGNTYNEQFF.